This T cell receptor beta chain stems from a study of blood T cells in healthy people across ages. The ends lost 2 bases at V and 2 bases at J; junction bases unmatched: 9. From germline, CDR1 is DFQATT and CDR2 SNEGSKA (reference sequence). This CDR3 is built from 15 residues. With respect to this clonotype: The antigen remains undetermined.

Study-wide results and limits: Among long-lived donors, naive CD4+ cells were more numerous and diversity higher than in aged donors. Age showed a roughly linear inverse relationship with TCR beta diversity per million T cells.

A second PCR of roughly 7 to 11 cycles used a sample-barcoded 5' primer and a J-beta primer mix. Every cDNA molecule carried a tag from a template-switch adaptor bearing 12 random nucleotides. Each of the samples gave a minimum of 3 million paired-end reads that contained CDR3. TCRdb independently ran MiXCR on the 5' RACE reads; one entry per CDR3 protein. Seen here are approximately 730,000 distinct CDR3 sequences, around half observed once, and the top ten hold approximately 40%. Sequencing input: blood. The clonotype originates from a man older than 75 in good health. This chain uses TRBV20-1 with TRBJ2-7; 7 bases map to TRBD1. CDR3 residues: CSARTLDRDTYEQYF. CDR3 nucleotides: TGCAGTGCTAGAACCCTCGACAGGGATACCTACGAGCAGTACTTC.